The clone carrying this TCR beta chain was counted at least ten times. The data originate from a study of T-cell reconstitution after alpha-beta-depleted transplantation in children. Germline trimming cut 6 bases from V and 5 bases from J; bases unmatched to any gene: 6. This CDR3 contains 14 residues. Germline CDR1 is SNHLY and CDR2 is FYNNEI. Preparation of the TCRbeta library involved a method that used unique molecular identifiers. TCRdb reanalysed the PCR reads using MiXCR and keeps one entry per CDR3 protein. The sample has a few hundred thousand distinct CDR3 sequences, roughly a tenth seen once.

This chain connects TRBV2 to TRBJ2-3; 9 bases are a match to TRBD2. Sequenced here: PBMCs from the stem cell graft donor, sampled from the stem cell graft. The receptor's source is a human donor who donated a stem cell graft to a child with SCID. As DNA, the CDR3 is TGTGCCAGCAGCGGCGGGGGGGCCGTAGATACGCAGTATTTT. The encoded protein is CASSGGGAVDTQYF.